The clone carrying this T cell receptor (beta chain) has more than one count but fewer than ten. No antigen is known for it. One entry per CDR3 protein, called by TCRdb with MiXCR from the reads. Of hundreds of thousands of distinct CDR3 sequences detected, roughly 16% appear once; the ten largest clones hold about 11%. CDR3 size: 15 residues. Trimming cost V 6 bases and J 4 bases, with 17 bases left between them. CDR1 is ENHRY and CDR2 is SYGVKD in the germline V gene. The data were obtained in a study of T cell repertoires in cytomegalovirus infection. The overall study: Indications of both CMV infection and matching HLA type were provided by public TCR beta signatures.

Study outcomes and limitations: Totalled public TCR beta family frequency picked out people who carried CMV plus the relevant HLA. The ex vivo response showed dominance by HLA-C-restricted CMV-specific TCR beta clonotypes.

The sample was PBMCs. This chain uses TRBV10-3 with TRBJ2-3; TRBD1 or TRBD2 may be the D gene (5 bases each). The TCR comes from a human donor in good health (CMV status not recorded). Some clones in this sample may be carry-over from other donors' samples. CDR3 in DNA: TGTGCCATCAGGAAAGCGGTGGGGACCGCAGATACGCAGTATTTT. Translation: CAIRKAVGTADTQYF.